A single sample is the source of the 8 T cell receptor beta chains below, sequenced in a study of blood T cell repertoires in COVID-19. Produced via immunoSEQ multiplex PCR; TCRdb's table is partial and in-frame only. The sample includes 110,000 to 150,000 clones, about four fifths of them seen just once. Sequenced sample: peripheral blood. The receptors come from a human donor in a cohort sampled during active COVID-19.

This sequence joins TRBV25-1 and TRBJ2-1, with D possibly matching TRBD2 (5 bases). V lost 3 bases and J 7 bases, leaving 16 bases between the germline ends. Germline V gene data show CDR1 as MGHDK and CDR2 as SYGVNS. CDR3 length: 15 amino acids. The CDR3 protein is CASSDPRYPGNEQFF. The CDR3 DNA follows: TGTGCCAGCAGTGATCCCAGGTACCCGGGGAATGAGCAGTTCTTC.

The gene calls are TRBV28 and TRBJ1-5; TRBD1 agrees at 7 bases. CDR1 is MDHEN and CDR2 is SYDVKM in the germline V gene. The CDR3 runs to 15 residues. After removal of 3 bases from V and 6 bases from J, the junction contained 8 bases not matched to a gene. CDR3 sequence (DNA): TGTGCCAGCAGTTTTTCGACAGGGTACGTTCAGCCCCAGCATTTT. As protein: CASSFSTGYVQPQHF.

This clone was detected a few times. The CDR3 sequence: CASRTGGKDYGYTF. CDR3 DNA: TGTGCCAGTAGAACAGGGGGGAAGGACTATGGCTACACCTTC. The chain employs TRBV19 and TRBJ1-2, with 8 bases aligning to TRBD1. The germline CDR1 and CDR2 sequences are LNHDA and SQIVND (reference sequence). The CDR3 length is 14 residues. V shed 6 bases, J shed 3 bases, and the junction held 6 bases outside the gene matches.

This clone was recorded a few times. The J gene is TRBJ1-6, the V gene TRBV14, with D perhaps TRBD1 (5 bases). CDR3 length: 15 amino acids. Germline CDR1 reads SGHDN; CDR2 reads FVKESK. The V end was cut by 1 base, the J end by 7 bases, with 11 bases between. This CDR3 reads CASSQVGGGNSPLHF. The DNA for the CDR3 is TGTGCCAGCAGCCAAGTGGGGGGAGGGAATTCACCCCTCCACTTT. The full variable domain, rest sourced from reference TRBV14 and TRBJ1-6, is EAGVTQFPSHSVIEKGQTVTLRCDPISGHDNLYWYRRVMGKEIKFLLHFVKESKQDESGMPNNRFLAERTGGTYSTLKVQPAELEDSGVYFCASSQVGGGNSPLHFGNGTRLTVT.

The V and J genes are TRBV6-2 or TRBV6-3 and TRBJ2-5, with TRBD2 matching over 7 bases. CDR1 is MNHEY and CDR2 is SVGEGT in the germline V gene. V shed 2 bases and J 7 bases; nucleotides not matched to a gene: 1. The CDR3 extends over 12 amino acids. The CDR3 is CASSYTGGTQYF. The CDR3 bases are TGTGCCAGCAGTTACACGGGGGGGACCCAGTACTTC.

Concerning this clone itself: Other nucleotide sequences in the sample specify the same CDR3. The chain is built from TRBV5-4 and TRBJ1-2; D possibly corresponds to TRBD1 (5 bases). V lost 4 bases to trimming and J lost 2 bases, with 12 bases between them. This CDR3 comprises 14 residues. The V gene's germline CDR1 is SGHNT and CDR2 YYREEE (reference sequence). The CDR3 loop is CASSPDRTNYGYTF. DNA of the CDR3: TGTGCCAGCAGCCCTGACAGAACAAACTATGGCTACACCTTC.

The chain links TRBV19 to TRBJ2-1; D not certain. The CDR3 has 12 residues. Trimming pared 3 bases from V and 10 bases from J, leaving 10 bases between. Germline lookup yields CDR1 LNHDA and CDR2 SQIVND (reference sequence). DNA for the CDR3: TGTGCCAGTAGTATCTTAGTTAGCGAGCAGTTCTTC. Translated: CASSILVSEQFF. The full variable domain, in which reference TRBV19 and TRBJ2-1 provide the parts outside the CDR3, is DGGITQSPKYLFRKEGQNVTLSCEQNLNHDAMYWYRQDPGQGLRLIYYSQIVNDFQKGDIAEGYSVSREKKESFPLTVTSAQKNPTAFYLCASSILVSEQFFGPGTRLTVL.

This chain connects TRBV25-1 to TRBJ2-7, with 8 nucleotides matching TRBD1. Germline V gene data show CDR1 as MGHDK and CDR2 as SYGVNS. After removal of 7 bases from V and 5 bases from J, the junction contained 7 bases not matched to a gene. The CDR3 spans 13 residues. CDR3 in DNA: TGTGCCAGCACTCAAACGGACAGGGACGAGCAGTACTTC. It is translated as CASTQTDRDEQYF.